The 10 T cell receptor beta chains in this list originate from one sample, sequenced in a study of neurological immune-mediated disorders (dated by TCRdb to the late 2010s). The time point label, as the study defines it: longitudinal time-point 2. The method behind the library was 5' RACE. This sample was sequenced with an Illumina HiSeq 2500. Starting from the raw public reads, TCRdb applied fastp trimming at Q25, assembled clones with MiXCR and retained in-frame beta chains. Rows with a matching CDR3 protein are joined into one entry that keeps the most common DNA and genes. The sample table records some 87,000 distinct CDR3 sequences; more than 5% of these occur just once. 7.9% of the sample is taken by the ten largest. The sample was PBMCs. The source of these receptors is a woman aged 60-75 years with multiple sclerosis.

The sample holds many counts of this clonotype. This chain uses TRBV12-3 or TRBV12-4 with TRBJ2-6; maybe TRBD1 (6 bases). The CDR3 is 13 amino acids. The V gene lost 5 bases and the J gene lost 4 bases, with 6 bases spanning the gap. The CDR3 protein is CASSGGGANVLTF. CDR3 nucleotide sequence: TGTGCCAGCAGTGGGGGCGGGGCCAACGTCCTGACTTTC.

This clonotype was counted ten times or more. This CDR3 reads CAISFRDSYEQYF. CDR3 nucleotide sequence: TGTGCCATCAGTTTCCGGGACAGCTACGAGCAGTACTTC. The genes are TRBV10-3 and TRBJ2-7; 7 bases fit TRBD1. CDR1 ENHRY and CDR2 SYGVKD come from the germline V gene. The CDR3 totals 13 residues. The J segment lost 3 bases and the V segment lost 5 bases, leaving 4 bases of the junction unmatched.

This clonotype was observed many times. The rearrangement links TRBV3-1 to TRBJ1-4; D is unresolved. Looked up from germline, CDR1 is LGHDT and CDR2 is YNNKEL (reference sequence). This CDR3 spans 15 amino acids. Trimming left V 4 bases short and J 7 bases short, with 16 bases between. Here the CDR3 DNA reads TGTGCCAGCAGCCGCCCCGAAGGAACCTCTGAAAAACTGTTTTTT. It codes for CASSRPEGTSEKLFF.

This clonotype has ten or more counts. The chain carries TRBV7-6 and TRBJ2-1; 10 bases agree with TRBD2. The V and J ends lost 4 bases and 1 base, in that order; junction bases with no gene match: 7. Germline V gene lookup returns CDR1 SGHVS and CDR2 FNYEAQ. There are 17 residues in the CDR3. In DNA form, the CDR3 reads TGTGCCAGCAGCTCCCAGCGGGGGGGAGGATCCTACAATGAGCAGTTCTTC. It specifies CASSSQRGGGSYNEQFF.

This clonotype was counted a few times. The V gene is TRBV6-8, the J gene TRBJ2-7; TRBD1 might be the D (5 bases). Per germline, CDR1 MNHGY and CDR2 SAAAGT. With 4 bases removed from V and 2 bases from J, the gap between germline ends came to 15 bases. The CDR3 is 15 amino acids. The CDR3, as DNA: TGTGCCAGCAGTTTTTCCCCGTGGGGCCCCTACGAGCAGTACTTC. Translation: CASSFSPWGPYEQYF.

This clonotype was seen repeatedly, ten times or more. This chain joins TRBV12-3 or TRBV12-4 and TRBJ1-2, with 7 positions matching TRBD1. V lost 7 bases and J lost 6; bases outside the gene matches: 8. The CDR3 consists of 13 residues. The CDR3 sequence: CASTLGQRNGYTF. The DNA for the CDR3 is TGTGCCAGCACCTTGGGACAGCGCAATGGCTACACCTTC.

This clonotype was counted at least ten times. CDR3 protein: CSASLDNRSEAFF. Written as DNA, the CDR3 is TGCAGTGCTAGCTTGGACAATAGATCTGAAGCTTTCTTT. The rearrangement links TRBV20-1 to TRBJ1-1; D may be TRBD1 (5 bases). With 3 bases removed from V and 6 bases from J, the gap between germline ends came to 14 bases. The CDR3 loop spans 13 amino acids. The germline CDR1 and CDR2 sequences are DFQATT and SNEGSKA (reference sequence).

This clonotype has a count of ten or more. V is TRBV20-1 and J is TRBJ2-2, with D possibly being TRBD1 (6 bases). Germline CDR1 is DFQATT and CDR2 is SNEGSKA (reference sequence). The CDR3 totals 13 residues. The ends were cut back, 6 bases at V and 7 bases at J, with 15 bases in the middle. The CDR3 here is CSALGQGNGELFF. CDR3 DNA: TGCAGTGCCCTAGGCCAGGGGAACGGGGAGCTGTTTTTT.

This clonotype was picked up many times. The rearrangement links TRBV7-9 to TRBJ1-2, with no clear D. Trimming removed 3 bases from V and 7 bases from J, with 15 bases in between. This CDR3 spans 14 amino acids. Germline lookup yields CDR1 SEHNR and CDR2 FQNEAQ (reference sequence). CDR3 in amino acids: CASSFADPTAGYTF. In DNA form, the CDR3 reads TGTGCCAGCAGCTTCGCTGACCCGACGGCTGGCTACACCTTC.

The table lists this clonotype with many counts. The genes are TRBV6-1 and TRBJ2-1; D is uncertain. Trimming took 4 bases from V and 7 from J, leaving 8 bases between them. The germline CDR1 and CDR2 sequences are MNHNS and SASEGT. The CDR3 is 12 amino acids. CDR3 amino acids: CASSARVNEQFF. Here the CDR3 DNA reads TGTGCCAGCAGTGCCCGGGTGAATGAGCAGTTCTTC.